This T cell receptor beta chain was sequenced during a study of shared clonotypes between healthy human individuals. Sequenced by immunoSEQ multiplex PCR; TCRdb stores in-frame clones only, minus some. This table holds approximately 2.5 million clones, 93% found once. This TCR came from a man aged 18 to 30 in good health. Some clones in this sample may be carry-over from other donors' samples. Sequenced: naive CD4+ T cells from PBMCs. The subset was: CD45RA+ positively selected.

This chain's CDR3 is CASRTGYGGGEQYF. The CDR3 DNA reads as TGCGCCAGCCGAACAGGGTACGGGGGGGGCGAGCAGTACTTC. The chain joins TRBV5-1 to TRBJ2-7, with 8 bases lining up with TRBD2. The CDR3 totals 14 residues. In germline, CDR1 is SGHRS, CDR2 YFSETQ. V shed 7 bases and J 6 bases; nucleotides not matched to a gene: 12. The variable domain in full, completed from reference TRBV5-1 and TRBJ2-7, reads KAGVTQTPRYLIKTRGQQVTLSCSPISGHRSVSWYQQTPGQGLQFLFEYFSETQRNKGNFPGRFSGRQFSNSRSEMNVSTLELGDSALYLCASRTGYGGGEQYFGPGTRLTVT.